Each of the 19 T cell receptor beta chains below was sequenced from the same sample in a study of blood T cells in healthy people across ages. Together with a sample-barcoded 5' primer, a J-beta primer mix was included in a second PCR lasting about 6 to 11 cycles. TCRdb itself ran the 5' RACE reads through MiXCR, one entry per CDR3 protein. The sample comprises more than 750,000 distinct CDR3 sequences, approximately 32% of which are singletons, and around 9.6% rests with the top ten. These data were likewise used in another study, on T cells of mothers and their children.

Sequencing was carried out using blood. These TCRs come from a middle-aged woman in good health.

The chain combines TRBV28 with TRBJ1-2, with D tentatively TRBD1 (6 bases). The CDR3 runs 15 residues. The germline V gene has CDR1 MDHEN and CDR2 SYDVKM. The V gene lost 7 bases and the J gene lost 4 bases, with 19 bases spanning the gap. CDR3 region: CASTIGGVRGYGYTF. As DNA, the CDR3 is TGTGCCAGCACGATAGGGGGGGTGAGAGGCTATGGCTACACCTTC.

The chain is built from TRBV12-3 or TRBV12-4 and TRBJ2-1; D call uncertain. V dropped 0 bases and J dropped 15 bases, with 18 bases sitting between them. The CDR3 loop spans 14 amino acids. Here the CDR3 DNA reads TGTGCCAGCAGTTTAGCTGGGCGAGCAGAGGAAGGGTTCTTC. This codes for CASSLAGRAEEGFF.

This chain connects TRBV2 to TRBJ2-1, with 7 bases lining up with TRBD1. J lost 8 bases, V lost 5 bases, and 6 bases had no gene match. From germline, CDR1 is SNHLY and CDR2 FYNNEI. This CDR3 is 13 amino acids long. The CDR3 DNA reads TGTGCCAGCAGTCGACAGGGTCAGGATGAGCAGTTCTTC. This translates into CASSRQGQDEQFF. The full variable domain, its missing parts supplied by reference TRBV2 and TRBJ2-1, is EPEVTQTPSHQVTQMGQEVILRCVPISNHLYFYWYRQILGQKVEFLVSFYNNEISEKSEIFDDQFSVERPDGSNFTLKIRSTKLEDSAMYFCASSRQGQDEQFFGPGTRLTVL.

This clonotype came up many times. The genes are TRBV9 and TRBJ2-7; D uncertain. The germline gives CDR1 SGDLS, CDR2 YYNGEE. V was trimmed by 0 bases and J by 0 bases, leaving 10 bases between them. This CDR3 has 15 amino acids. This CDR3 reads CASSVEAVSSYEQYF. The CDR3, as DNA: TGTGCCAGCAGCGTAGAGGCAGTCAGCTCCTACGAGCAGTACTTC.

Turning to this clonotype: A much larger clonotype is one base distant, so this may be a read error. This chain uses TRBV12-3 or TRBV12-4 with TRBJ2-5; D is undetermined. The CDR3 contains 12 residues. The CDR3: CASSFKGETQDF. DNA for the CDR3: TGTGCCAGCAGTTTCAAAGGAGAGACCCAGGACTTC.

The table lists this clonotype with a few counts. The CDR3 bases are TGCAGTGCTAGAGGATCGGGTCTAGTATACGGCTACACCTTC. It is translated as CSARGSGLVYGYTF. V gene TRBV20-1 combines with J gene TRBJ1-2; no reliable D call. The CDR3 runs to 14 residues. Germline V lookup: CDR1 DFQATT, CDR2 SNEGSKA (reference sequence). V lost 1 base, J lost 8 bases, and 17 bases lay in between.

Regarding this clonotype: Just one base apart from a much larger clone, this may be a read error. Written as DNA, the CDR3 is TGTGCCAGCAGCGGACAAGGGACTAGCCAAGAGACCCGGTACTTC. Translation gives CASSGQGTSQETRYF. V and J are TRBV9 and TRBJ2-5; 9 bases agree with TRBD2. The germline gives CDR1 SGDLS, CDR2 YYNGEE. CDR3 size: 15 residues. The full variable domain, completed using reference TRBV9 and TRBJ2-5, is DSGVTQTPKHLITATGQRVTLRCSPRSGDLSVYWYQQSLDQGLQFLIQYYNGEERAKGNILERFSAQQFPDLHSELNLSSLELGDSALYFCASSGQGTSQETRYFGPGTRLLVL.

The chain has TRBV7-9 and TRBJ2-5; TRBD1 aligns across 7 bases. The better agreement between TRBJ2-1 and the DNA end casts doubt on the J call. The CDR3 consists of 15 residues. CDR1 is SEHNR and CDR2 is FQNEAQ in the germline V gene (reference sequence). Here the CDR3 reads CASSLRDRGQETQFF. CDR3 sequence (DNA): TGTGCCAGCAGCTTAAGGGACAGAGGCCAAGAGACCCAGTTCTTC.

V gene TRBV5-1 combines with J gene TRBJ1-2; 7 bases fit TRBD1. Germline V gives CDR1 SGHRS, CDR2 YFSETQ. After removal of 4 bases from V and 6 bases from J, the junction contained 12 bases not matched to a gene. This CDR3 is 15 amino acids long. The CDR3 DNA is TGCGCCAGCAGCGCACGGACAGGTCGATCTGATGGCTACACCTTC. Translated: CASSARTGRSDGYTF.

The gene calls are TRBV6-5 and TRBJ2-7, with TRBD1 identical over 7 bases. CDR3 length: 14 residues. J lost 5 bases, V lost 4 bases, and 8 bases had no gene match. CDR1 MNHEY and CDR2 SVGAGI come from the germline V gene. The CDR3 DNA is TGTGCCAGCAGTTCTACGACAGGGACCCACGAGCAGTACTTC. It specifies CASSSTTGTHEQYF.

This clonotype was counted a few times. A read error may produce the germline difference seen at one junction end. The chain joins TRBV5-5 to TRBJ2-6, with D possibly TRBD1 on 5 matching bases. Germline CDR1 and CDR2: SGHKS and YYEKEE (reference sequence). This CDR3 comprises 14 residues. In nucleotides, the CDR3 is TGTGCCAGCAGCTCCAGGGCTGGGGCCAACGTCCGGACTTTC. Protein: CASSSRAGANVRTF.

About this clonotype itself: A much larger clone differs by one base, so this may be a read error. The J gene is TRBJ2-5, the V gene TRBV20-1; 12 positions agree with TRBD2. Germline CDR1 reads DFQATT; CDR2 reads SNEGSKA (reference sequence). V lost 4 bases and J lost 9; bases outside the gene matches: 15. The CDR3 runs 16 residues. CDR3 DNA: TGCAGTGCTAACCCTCCCGGACTAGCGGGGCGGAAGTCCCAGTACTTC. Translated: CSANPPGLAGRKSQYF.

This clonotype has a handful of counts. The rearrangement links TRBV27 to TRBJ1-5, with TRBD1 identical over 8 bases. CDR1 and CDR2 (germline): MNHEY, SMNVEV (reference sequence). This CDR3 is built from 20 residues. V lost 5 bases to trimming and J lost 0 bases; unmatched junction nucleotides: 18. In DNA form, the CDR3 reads TGTGCCAGCAGTCCACAGGGGGTGTTGGTCGGACTTTATAGCAATCAGCCCCAGCATTTT. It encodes CASSPQGVLVGLYSNQPQHF.

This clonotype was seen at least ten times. Here the CDR3 reads CASSRTGVQRGYTF. The DNA of the CDR3 is TGTGCCAGCAGTCGGACAGGGGTACAACGGGGCTACACCTTC. V and J are TRBV28 and TRBJ1-2, with 9 nucleotides matching TRBD1. The CDR3 runs to 14 residues. Germline V CDR1 and CDR2: MDHEN, SYDVKM. The V and J ends lost 5 bases and 8 bases, in that order; junction bases with no gene match: 9.

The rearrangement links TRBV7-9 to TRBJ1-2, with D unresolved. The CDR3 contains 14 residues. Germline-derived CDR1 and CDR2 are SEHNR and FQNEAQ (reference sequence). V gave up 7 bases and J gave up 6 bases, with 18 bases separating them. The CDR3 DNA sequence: TGTGCCAGCACTCCCCCTCTTGTAACTCATGGCTACACCTTC. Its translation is CASTPPLVTHGYTF.

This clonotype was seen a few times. In DNA, the CDR3 is TGTGCCAGCAGGTGGGACAGGGGTACAGATACGCAGTATTTT. It specifies CASRWDRGTDTQYF. This chain uses TRBV6-6 with TRBJ2-3, with 10 nucleotides matching TRBD1. V shed 6 bases, J shed 3 bases, and the junction held 3 bases outside the gene matches. Looked up from germline, CDR1 is MNHNY and CDR2 is SVGAGI (reference sequence). This CDR3 comprises 14 residues.

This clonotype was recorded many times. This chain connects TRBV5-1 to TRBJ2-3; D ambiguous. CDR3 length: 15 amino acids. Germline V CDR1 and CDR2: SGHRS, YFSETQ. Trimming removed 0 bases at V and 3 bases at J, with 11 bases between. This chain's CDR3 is CASSLAVTETDTQYF. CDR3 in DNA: TGCGCCAGCAGCTTGGCGGTTACAGAGACAGATACGCAGTATTTT.

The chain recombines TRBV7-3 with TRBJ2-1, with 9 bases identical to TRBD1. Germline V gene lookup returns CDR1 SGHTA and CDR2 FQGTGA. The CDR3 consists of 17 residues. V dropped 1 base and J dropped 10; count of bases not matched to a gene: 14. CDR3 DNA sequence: TGTGCCAGCAGCTTAAAGGGCTGGGGACAGGGCCACTACGAGCAGTTCTTC. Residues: CASSLKGWGQGHYEQFF.

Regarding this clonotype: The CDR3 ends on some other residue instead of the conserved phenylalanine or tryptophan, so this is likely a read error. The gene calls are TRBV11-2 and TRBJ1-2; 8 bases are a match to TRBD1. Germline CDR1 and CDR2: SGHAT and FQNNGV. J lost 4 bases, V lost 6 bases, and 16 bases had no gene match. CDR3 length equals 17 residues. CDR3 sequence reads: CASSRPGTGLRVYGYTI. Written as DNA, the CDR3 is TGTGCCAGCAGTCGTCCCGGGACAGGCCTGAGGGTCTATGGCTACACCATC.